The present T cell receptor beta chain was sequenced within a study of cytomegalovirus exposure and HLA in healthy donors. Whole-study findings and limits: Per a later analysis, under 20,000 TCR beta sequences showed association with HLA alleles at 0.05 false discovery rate. Later on, a genetic analysis was performed. It linked a missense variant in DCLRE1C with V- and J-gene trimming of TCR beta.

Germline CDR1 reads MGHRA; CDR2 reads YSYEKL. The CDR3 is 12 residues long. Between the trimmed V and J ends, which lost 0 bases and 7 bases, there was a span of 5 bases. On this clone itself: The target antigen is unknown.

The PCR used 60 Vbeta and 13 Jbeta primers. The table came from immunoSEQ multiplex PCR; TCRdb's copy has only in-frame clones and leaves some out. Across some 130,000 clones, the top ten clones capture around 1.6% of the sample. The sequencing sample was made of PBMCs. This rearrangement joins TRBV4-1 to TRBJ2-3; no reliable D call. The sequence was collected from a woman between 40 and 55 years old in good health and CMV-seropositive. DNA of the CDR3: TGCGCCAGCAGCCAAGATCGGTATACGCAGTATTTT. Translated, it gives CASSQDRYTQYF.